This T cell receptor beta chain comes out of a study of cytomegalovirus exposure and HLA in healthy donors. Libraries were prepared by immunoSEQ multiplex PCR; TCRdb keeps only in-frame clonotypes and omits some of them. The data contain around 60,000 clones, around nine tenths of them seen just once; the ten biggest clones take up 1% to 1.2%. V shed 6 bases, J shed 3 bases, and the junction held 8 bases outside the gene matches. The length of the CDR3 is 14 residues. In germline, CDR1 is MNHEY, CDR2 SMNVEV (reference sequence). The J gene is TRBJ2-7, the V gene TRBV27, with 7 bases that match TRBD2. This TCR was sampled from a man younger than 30 in good health and CMV-seronegative. Sequencing was done on a sample of PBMCs. The chain's CDR3 is CASRVSGSHYEQYF. The CDR3 DNA sequence: TGTGCCAGCAGGGTTAGCGGGTCCCACTACGAGCAGTACTTC.